Described below is a single TCR beta chain sequence and its context. Profiling relied on immunoSEQ multiplex PCR, and the TCRdb table lists in-frame clones only, not all of them. The data hold about 250,000 clones, with about 80% observed a single time. The data are from a study of control samples from healthy donors and cancer patients. The CDR3 consists of 21 residues. Germline assignment: CDR1 MNHNS and CDR2 SASEGT. The junction had 15 bases not matched to a gene; V was cut back by 2 bases and J by 2 bases. This chain links TRBV6-1 with TRBJ2-4, with TRBD2 matching 13 bases. Sequencing input: PBMCs. This sequence originates from a woman aged 60 to 75 with lung cancer. The CDR3 sequence: CASSETPPGLAGTASKNIQYF. The CDR3 bases are TGTGCCAGCAGTGAAACCCCGCCGGGACTAGCGGGAACCGCCTCCAAAAACATTCAGTACTTC.